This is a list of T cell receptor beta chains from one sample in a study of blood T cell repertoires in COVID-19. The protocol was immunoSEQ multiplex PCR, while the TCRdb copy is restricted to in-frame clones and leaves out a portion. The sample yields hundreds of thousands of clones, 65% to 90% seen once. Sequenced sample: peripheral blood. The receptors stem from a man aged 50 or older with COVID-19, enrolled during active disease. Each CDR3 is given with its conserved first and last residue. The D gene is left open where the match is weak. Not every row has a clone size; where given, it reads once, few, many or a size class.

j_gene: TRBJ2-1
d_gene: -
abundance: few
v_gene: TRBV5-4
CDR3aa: CANSLGPGGKEQFF
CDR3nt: TGTGCCAACAGCTTGGGCCCAGGTGGAAAAGAGCAGTTCTTC

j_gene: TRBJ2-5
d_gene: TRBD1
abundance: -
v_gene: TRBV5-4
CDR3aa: CASSLGDRGFDSRQETQYF
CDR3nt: TGTGCCAGCAGCTTGGGGGACAGGGGTTTTGACAGTCGACAAGAGACCCAGTACTTC

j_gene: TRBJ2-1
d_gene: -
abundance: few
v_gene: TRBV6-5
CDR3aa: CATLFNYNEQFF
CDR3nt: TGTGCCACCCTTTTTAACTACAATGAGCAGTTCTTC

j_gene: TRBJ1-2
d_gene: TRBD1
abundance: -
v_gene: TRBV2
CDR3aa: CASSTLGTGGDYGYTF
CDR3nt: TGTGCCAGCAGTACCCTAGGGACAGGGGGAGACTATGGCTACACCTTC

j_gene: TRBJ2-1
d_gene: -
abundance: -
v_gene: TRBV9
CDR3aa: CASSHSGYDNEQFF
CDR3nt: TGTGCCAGCAGCCACTCGGGGTACGACAATGAGCAGTTCTTC

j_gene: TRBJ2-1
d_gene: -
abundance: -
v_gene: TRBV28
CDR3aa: CASSLRLNNEQFF
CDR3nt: TGTGCCAGCAGTTTGCGGCTAAACAATGAGCAGTTCTTC

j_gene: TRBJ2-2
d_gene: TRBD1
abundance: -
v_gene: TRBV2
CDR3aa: CASSPGQGLSGELFF
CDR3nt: TGTGCCAGCAGTCCGGGACAGGGGTTGTCCGGGGAGCTGTTTTTT

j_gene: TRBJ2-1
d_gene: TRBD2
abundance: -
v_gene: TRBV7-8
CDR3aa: CASSFLPSGKQFF
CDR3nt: TGTGCCAGCAGCTTTCTTCCTAGCGGGAAACAGTTCTTC

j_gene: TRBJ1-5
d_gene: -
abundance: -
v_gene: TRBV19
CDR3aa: CASSIALQPQHF
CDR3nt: TGTGCCAGTAGTATAGCACTTCAGCCCCAGCATTTT

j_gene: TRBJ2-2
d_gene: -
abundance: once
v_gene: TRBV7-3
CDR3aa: CASSLSGDTGELFF
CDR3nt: TGTGCCAGCAGCTTATCAGGGGACACCGGGGAGCTGTTTTTT

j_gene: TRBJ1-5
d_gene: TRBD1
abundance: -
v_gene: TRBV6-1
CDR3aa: CASSEQGASQPQHF
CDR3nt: TGTGCCAGCAGTGAGCAGGGGGCAAGTCAGCCCCAGCATTTT

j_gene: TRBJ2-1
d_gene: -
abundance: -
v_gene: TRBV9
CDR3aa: CASSVAGGALIYNEQFF
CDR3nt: TGTGCCAGCAGCGTAGCTGGGGGGGCGCTTATCTACAATGAGCAGTTCTTC

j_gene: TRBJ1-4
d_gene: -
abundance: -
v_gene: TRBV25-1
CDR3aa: CASSEYRTGEKLFF
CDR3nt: TGTGCCAGCAGTGAATATAGGACTGGTGAAAAACTGTTTTTT

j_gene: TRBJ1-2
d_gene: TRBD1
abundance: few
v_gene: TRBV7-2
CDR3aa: CASSSRTGGYDGYTF
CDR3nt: TGTGCCAGCAGCTCCCGGACAGGGGGCTACGATGGCTACACCTTC

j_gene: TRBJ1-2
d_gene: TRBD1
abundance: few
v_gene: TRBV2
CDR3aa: CASKEDREGGYTF
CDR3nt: TGTGCAAGCAAGGAGGACAGGGAGGGTGGCTACACCTTC

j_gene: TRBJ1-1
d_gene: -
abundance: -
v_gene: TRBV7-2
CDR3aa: CASSLDTGGPTEAFF
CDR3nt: TGTGCCAGCAGCTTAGATACGGGGGGGCCGACTGAAGCTTTCTTT

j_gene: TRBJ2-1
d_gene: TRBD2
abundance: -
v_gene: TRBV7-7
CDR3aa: CASSLTSGGINEQFF
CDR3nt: TGTGCTAGCAGCCTCACTAGCGGGGGGATTAATGAGCAGTTCTTC

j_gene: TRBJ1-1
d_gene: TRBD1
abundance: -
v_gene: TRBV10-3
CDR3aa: CAISPTGGSEAFF
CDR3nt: TGTGCCATCAGTCCAACAGGGGGCTCTGAAGCTTTCTTT

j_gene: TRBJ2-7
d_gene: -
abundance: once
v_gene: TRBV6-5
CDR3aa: CASSPDSTYEQYF
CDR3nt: TGTGCCAGCAGTCCGGACAGTACCTACGAGCAGTACTTC

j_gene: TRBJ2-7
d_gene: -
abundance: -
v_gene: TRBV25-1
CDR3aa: CASSGEYF
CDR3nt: TGTGCCAGCAGTGGCGAGTACTTC